Presented here are 3 T cell receptor beta chains from one specimen sequenced in a study of liver allograft versus peripheral blood T cells (dated by TCRdb to 2019 to 2021). For the wider study: In liver transplant recipients, the study looked at T cell receptor repertoires in the peripheral blood and set them against the repertoires found within the transplanted livers.

TCRdb shows the sequencer as Illumina MiSeq. TCRdb reworked the public reads: Q25 trimming with fastp, MiXCR clone assembly, productive beta chains retained. Every entry covers one CDR3 protein and lists the most common genes and DNA from its rows. The sample includes fewer than 4,500 distinct CDR3 sequences, with just over 14% observed a single time. The biggest ten clones account for 3% to 3.5% of the sample. The receptors come from a human patient who had a liver transplant. Some T cells may have been brought in with the graft after a transplant.

By frequency in the sample, this clonotype is medium-sized. The chain links TRBV19 to TRBJ1-4; maybe TRBD1 (5 bases). The CDR3 is made up of 16 amino acids. Germline assignment: CDR1 LNHDA and CDR2 SQIVND (reference sequence). Trimming pared 3 bases from V and 5 bases from J, leaving 16 bases between. The CDR3 nucleotides read TGTGCCAGTAGTATGTTGGAGGGGACTTTAAATGAAAAACTGTTTTTT. It yields the protein CASSMLEGTLNEKLFF.

This clonotype has just a few counts. The chain uses TRBV20-1 and TRBJ2-7, with TRBD2 matching 8 bases. The CDR3 runs 16 residues. CDR1 is DFQATT, CDR2 SNEGSKA, per germline (reference sequence). V lost 1 base and J lost 2; bases outside the gene matches: 10. The DNA for the CDR3 is TGCAGTGCTAGAGCCCCTCGTAGCGGGGCTACCTACGAGCAGTACTTC. Translating gives CSARAPRSGATYEQYF.

This clonotype is labeled as large. The rearrangement links TRBV6-6 to TRBJ1-6; perhaps TRBD1 as D (5 bases). V was shortened by 2 bases and J by 3 bases, with 8 bases between the two germline ends. The CDR3 runs 15 residues. Per germline, CDR1 MNHNY and CDR2 SVGAGI (reference sequence). The CDR3 loop is CASSYGGGYNSPLHF. The CDR3 bases are TGTGCCAGCAGTTACGGGGGAGGCTATAATTCACCCCTCCACTTT.